This T cell receptor beta chain was documented in a study of blood T cell repertoires in COVID-19. Study details: Samples representing acute and convalescent COVID-19 were sourced from the United States, Italy and Spain. From T cells, B-cell-depleted T cells, or PBMCs came the material, which was cDNA or gDNA.

Authors' analysis steps: Amplified reference gene primers provided the basis for estimating nucleated cell counts. Profiled with immunoSEQ multiplex PCR; TCRdb holds only in-frame clones, not every one. V, J and clone size reflect that table, while D and trimming were determined from the DNA. The sample contains tens of thousands of clones, around four fifths of which appear only once. Germline CDR1 and CDR2: SGHNT and YENEEA. The V and J ends lost 5 bases and 6 bases, in that order; junction bases with no gene match: 2. The CDR3 loop spans 13 amino acids. The specimen sequenced was peripheral blood. This receptor was taken from a man in his fifties with active COVID-19. The rearrangement joins TRBV11-3 to TRBJ2-2, with 8 bases lining up with TRBD1. CDR3 bases: TGTGCCAGCAGCCCCAGGGGGCCCGGGGAGCTGTTTTTT. As protein: CASSPRGPGELFF. Complete variable domain (other parts from reference TRBV11-3 and TRBJ2-2): EAGVVQSPRYKIIEKKQPVAFWCNPISGHNTLYWYLQNLGQGPELLIRYENEEAVDDSQLPKDRFSAERLKGVDSTLKIQPAELGDSAVYLCASSPRGPGELFFGEGSRLTVL.